Below are 4 T cell receptor beta chains sequenced from a single sample in a study of cytomegalovirus exposure and HLA in healthy donors. The primer mix had 60 Vbeta and 13 Jbeta primers. Measured with immunoSEQ multiplex PCR; TCRdb has only the in-frame clones, and not every one. The sample carries about 160,000 clones, around 80% recorded once. Input material: PBMCs. These receptors came from a girl between 5 and 17 years old in good health and CMV-seropositive.

The chain uses TRBV5-1 and TRBJ1-1, with TRBD1 matching 7 bases. V shed 5 bases and J 1 base; nucleotides not matched to a gene: 5. This CDR3 spans 14 amino acids. Germline CDR1 reads SGHRS; CDR2 reads YFSETQ. CDR3 nucleotides: TGCGCCAGCAGTAGGGACAGTTCGAACACTGAAGCTTTCTTT. This encodes CASSRDSSNTEAFF. The full variable domain, with the rest looked up from reference TRBV5-1 and TRBJ1-1, is KAGVTQTPRYLIKTRGQQVTLSCSPISGHRSVSWYQQTPGQGLQFLFEYFSETQRNKGNFPGRFSGRQFSNSRSEMNVSTLELGDSALYLCASSRDSSNTEAFFGQGTRLTVV.

The chain uses TRBV7-3 and TRBJ2-1; TRBD2 might be the D (6 bases). The V and J ends lost 1 base and 6 bases respectively, with 10 bases between them. CDR3 length: 14 residues. CDR1 and CDR2 from the germline V gene are SGHTA and FQGTGA. CDR3 protein: CASSLSGAGNEQFF. CDR3 nucleotide sequence: TGTGCCAGCAGCTTAAGCGGGGCGGGCAATGAGCAGTTCTTC.

The chain links TRBV5-1 to TRBJ2-3; TRBD1 is a possible D gene (8 bases). The CDR3 contains 16 residues. V was trimmed by 4 bases and J by 3 bases, leaving 18 bases between them. CDR1 and CDR2 from the germline V gene are SGHRS and YFSETQ. DNA for the CDR3: TGCGCCAGCAGCGTAGGACAGGGACTAAGAACAGATACGCAGTATTTT. This encodes CASSVGQGLRTDTQYF. The whole variable domain, remainder taken from reference TRBV5-1 and TRBJ2-3, is KAGVTQTPRYLIKTRGQQVTLSCSPISGHRSVSWYQQTPGQGLQFLFEYFSETQRNKGNFPGRFSGRQFSNSRSEMNVSTLELGDSALYLCASSVGQGLRTDTQYFGPGTRLTVL.

The chain employs TRBV2 and TRBJ2-7; D is possibly TRBD1 (5 bases). Per the germline V gene, CDR1 is SNHLY and CDR2 is FYNNEI. The CDR3 extends over 14 amino acids. Trimming cost V 6 bases and J 2 bases, with 14 bases left between them. Written as DNA, the CDR3 is TGTGCCAGCAGATTGGGAACAGGCCCCTACGAGCAGTACTTC. The encoded protein is CASRLGTGPYEQYF.